This T cell receptor (beta chain) was retrieved from a study of cytomegalovirus exposure and HLA in healthy donors. On this clone itself: Its matching antigen is unknown.

Study-wide results and limits: V- and J-gene trimming of TCR beta was linked (in a later analysis) to a missense DCLRE1C variant. Previous analysis showed most TCR beta V segments were productive about 87% or about 30% of the time. A few CMV-associated chains were confirmed in vitro to be specific for CMV antigens.

All the people who gave samples were healthy bone marrow donors. The PCR employed 60 Vbeta primers together with 13 Jbeta primers. TCRdb's copy holds only in-frame clones and misses some; the assay was immunoSEQ multiplex PCR. The table records around 140,000 clones, about 9.2% of them present only once. From germline, CDR1 is SGDLS and CDR2 YYNGEE. The V end was cut by 3 bases, the J end by 0 bases, with 7 bases between. This CDR3 has 13 amino acids. This sequence joins TRBV9 and TRBJ2-7; D possibly corresponds to TRBD2 (6 bases). Sequencing was carried out using PBMCs. The receptor was isolated from a woman aged 40 to 55 in good health and CMV-seropositive. CDR3 DNA: TGTGCCAGCAGCGCTAGCGTCTCCTACGAGCAGTACTTC. It yields the protein CASSASVSYEQYF.